Below, 17 T cell receptor beta chains from the same sample are listed, as sequenced in a study of shared clonotypes between healthy human individuals. Produced via immunoSEQ multiplex PCR; TCRdb's table is partial and in-frame only. The repertoire holds 1.5 million to 1.9 million clones, with about 98% as singletons. Material: naive CD4+ T cells sorted from blood. As to subset: CD45RA+ positively selected. These receptors came from a man aged 25-45 years in good health.

The count of this clone is one. The chain uses TRBV18 and TRBJ2-3, with D unclear. Germline values: CDR1 KGHSH, CDR2 LQKENI. Between the trimmed V and J ends, which lost 4 bases and 0 bases, there was a span of 14 bases. The CDR3 has 16 amino acids. CDR3 in DNA: TGTGCCAGCTCACAAGGACCTTCGCCTAGCACAGATACGCAGTATTTT. The encoded protein is CASSQGPSPSTDTQYF.

The chain recombines TRBV6-1 with TRBJ2-7; 8 nucleotides align to TRBD1. V dropped 4 bases and J dropped 6; count of bases not matched to a gene: 11. CDR1 is MNHNS, CDR2 SASEGT, per germline. The CDR3 is 15 amino acids. The CDR3 nucleotides are TGTGCCAGCAGTGGCCCCGACAGGGGCCTACGCGAGCAGTACTTC. As protein: CASSGPDRGLREQYF.

The chain joins TRBV5-1 to TRBJ2-1, with a tentative D call TRBD2 (6 bases). V was cut by 5 bases and J by 6 bases, with 18 bases left in between. Looked up from germline, CDR1 is SGHRS and CDR2 is YFSETQ. The CDR3 contains 15 residues. The CDR3 spells CASSVAGPGLNEQFF. CDR3 DNA sequence: TGCGCCAGCAGTGTCGCGGGGCCGGGCCTCAATGAGCAGTTCTTC.

V usage is TRBV5-1 and J usage is TRBJ2-5, with 7 bases identical to TRBD1. The CDR3 has 14 residues. Germline CDR1 SGHRS, CDR2 YFSETQ. V shed 0 bases, J shed 10 bases, and the junction held 9 bases outside the gene matches. CDR3 sequence: CASSLDRGPEGQYF. CDR3 DNA: TGCGCCAGCAGCTTGGACAGGGGTCCAGAGGGCCAGTACTTC. The full variable domain, completed using reference TRBV5-1 and TRBJ2-5, is KAGVTQTPRYLIKTRGQQVTLSCSPISGHRSVSWYQQTPGQGLQFLFEYFSETQRNKGNFPGRFSGRQFSNSRSEMNVSTLELGDSALYLCASSLDRGPEGQYFGPGTRLLVL.

The chain recombines TRBV29-1 with TRBJ1-1; 8 nucleotides line up with TRBD1. The CDR3 loop spans 15 amino acids. V dropped 7 bases and J dropped 2; count of bases not matched to a gene: 12. Germline lookup yields CDR1 SQVTM and CDR2 ANQGSEA. This CDR3 reads CSAQRTGTGNTEAFF. The CDR3 nucleotides read TGCAGCGCTCAGCGGACCGGGACAGGAAACACTGAAGCTTTCTTT.

The rearrangement joins TRBV7-2 to TRBJ1-4; D is ambiguous. Germline-derived CDR1 and CDR2 are SGHTA and FQGNSA. With 5 bases removed from V and 8 bases from J, the gap between germline ends came to 18 bases. CDR3 length: 15 residues. CDR3 protein: CASSQSTGSEEKLFF. CDR3 coding DNA: TGTGCCAGCAGCCAATCAACGGGGTCGGAAGAAAAACTGTTTTTT.

V usage is TRBV7-2 and J usage is TRBJ2-1; 14 bases match TRBD2. This CDR3 comprises 15 residues. Trimming at V came to 5 bases and at J to 9 bases, leaving 6 bases not matched to a gene. The germline V gene encodes CDR1 SGHTA and CDR2 FQGNSA. The CDR3 reads CASSRGLAGDREQFF. The CDR3 DNA reads TGTGCCAGCAGCCGGGGACTAGCGGGAGACCGTGAGCAGTTCTTC.

The chain couples TRBV6-4 to TRBJ1-1; 9 bases fit TRBD1. The ends lost 4 bases at V and 4 bases at J; junction bases unmatched: 4. The CDR3 runs 14 residues. In germline, CDR1 is MRHNA, CDR2 SNTAGT. In DNA form, the CDR3 reads TGTGCCAGCAGTGCCTCGACAGGGGGCACTGAAGCTTTCTTT. Translation: CASSASTGGTEAFF.

The chain combines TRBV9 with TRBJ2-1; 9 nucleotides agree with TRBD2. Germline V gene data show CDR1 as SGDLS and CDR2 as YYNGEE. The V gene end was trimmed by 3 bases and the J gene end by 5 bases; junction bases not matched to a gene: 9. The CDR3 is made up of 16 amino acids. The CDR3 region is CASSARIAGADNEQFF. The CDR3 bases are TGTGCCAGCAGCGCACGTATAGCGGGAGCGGACAATGAGCAGTTCTTC.

V usage is TRBV14 and J usage is TRBJ2-7; D might be TRBD2 (5 bases). CDR1 and CDR2 (germline): SGHDN, FVKESK. Trimming removed 4 bases at V and 6 bases at J, with 10 bases between. This CDR3 comprises 12 residues. CDR3 sequence (DNA): TGTGCCAGCAGCCCGGGGTTAGGCGAGCAGTACTTC. The encoded protein is CASSPGLGEQYF. The whole variable domain, remainder taken from reference TRBV14 and TRBJ2-7, is EAGVTQFPSHSVIEKGQTVTLRCDPISGHDNLYWYRRVMGKEIKFLLHFVKESKQDESGMPNNRFLAERTGGTYSTLKVQPAELEDSGVYFCASSPGLGEQYFGPGTRLTVT.

This chain uses TRBV19 with TRBJ2-2; D may be TRBD2 (6 bases). Trimming took 4 bases from V and 5 from J, leaving 14 bases between them. This CDR3 spans 15 amino acids. CDR1 and CDR2 (germline): LNHDA, SQIVND (reference sequence). CDR3 coding DNA: TGTGCCAGTAGTACTCCGGGGGTCGGGACCGGGGAGCTGTTTTTT. Translated, it gives CASSTPGVGTGELFF.

This chain connects TRBV27 to TRBJ2-7, with 9 positions matching TRBD2. V dropped 3 bases and J dropped 2; count of bases not matched to a gene: 8. The CDR3 runs 16 residues. Germline V gene lookup returns CDR1 MNHEY and CDR2 SMNVEV (reference sequence). The CDR3 is CASSFLAGAGPYEQYF. CDR3 DNA: TGTGCCAGCAGTTTCTTAGCGGGAGCAGGCCCCTACGAGCAGTACTTC.

For this clone: The sample has other DNA sequences that encode this CDR3 too. The chain is built from TRBV2 and TRBJ2-7; the D is unclear. Deletions cut 4 bases from V and 0 bases from J, with 10 bases between. The CDR3 contains 14 residues. The germline V gene encodes CDR1 SNHLY and CDR2 FYNNEI. The chain's CDR3 is CASSAGTYSYEQYF. The CDR3 bases are TGTGCCAGCAGTGCCGGAACATACTCCTACGAGCAGTACTTC.

This chain joins TRBV7-8 and TRBJ1-4; a weak D match, TRBD1 (5 bases). The CDR3 is 15 amino acids. Deletions cut 2 bases from V and 11 bases from J, with 18 bases between. CDR1 is SGHVS and CDR2 is FQNEAQ in the germline V gene. The CDR3 nucleotides read TGTGCCAGCAGCTTATCGGCCGGATCTGAGGGGAAACTGTTTTTT. Translated: CASSLSAGSEGKLFF.

This clone has a single count. Written as DNA, the CDR3 is TGTGCCAGTAGTATGACAGGGGGAAGCGGCGAGCAGTACTTC. It yields the protein CASSMTGGSGEQYF. The chain couples TRBV19 to TRBJ2-7; 9 nucleotides match TRBD1. V lost 3 bases, J lost 6 bases, and 6 bases stayed unmatched. The germline CDR1 and CDR2 sequences are LNHDA and SQIVND (reference sequence). CDR3 length: 14 residues. Drawing the rest from reference TRBV19 and TRBJ2-7, the complete variable domain is DGGITQSPKYLFRKEGQNVTLSCEQNLNHDAMYWYRQDPGQGLRLIYYSQIVNDFQKGDIAEGYSVSREKKESFPLTVTSAQKNPTAFYLCASSMTGGSGEQYFGPGTRLTVT.

This chain joins TRBV6-5 and TRBJ1-1, with D perhaps TRBD1 (6 bases). The CDR3 spans 14 residues. V lost 0 bases, J lost 11 bases, and 16 bases lay in between. Germline V CDR1 and CDR2: MNHEY, SVGAGI. CDR3 region: CASSYSSGGLGAFF. DNA for the CDR3: TGTGCCAGCAGTTACTCGAGTGGGGGGCTTGGGGCTTTCTTT.

The chain recombines TRBV10-1 with TRBJ2-7; D is possibly TRBD2 (6 bases). Germline-derived CDR1 and CDR2 are WNHNN and SYGVQD (reference sequence). CDR3 size: 17 residues. V was trimmed by 10 bases and J by 5 bases, leaving 30 bases between them. Here the CDR3 reads CATLARGRWLHLDEQYF. CDR3 nucleotides: TGCGCCACCTTGGCTCGTGGGAGGTGGTTACACCTCGACGAGCAGTACTTC.